Each of the 20 T cell receptor beta chains below was sequenced from the same sample in a study of T cells after yellow fever vaccination. TCRdb fed the 5' RACE reads into MiXCR, producing one record per CDR3 protein. The table has about 220,000 distinct CDR3 sequences, more than 3% seen once. The sequenced sample was CD4+ T cells sorted from PBMCs, obtained 10 days after the yellow fever booster vaccination. The source of these receptors is a man aged 18 to 29 who received the YFV17D yellow fever vaccine.

The table lists this clonotype with many counts. The V gene is TRBV20-1, the J gene TRBJ2-2; TRBD2 matches at 11 bases. V shed 5 bases and J 6 bases; nucleotides not matched to a gene: 2. CDR1 and CDR2 (germline): DFQATT, SNEGSKA (reference sequence). The CDR3 is made up of 13 amino acids. DNA for the CDR3: TGCAGTGCTGGGACTAGCGGCCCCGGGGAGCTGTTTTTT. Translating it yields CSAGTSGPGELFF.

Many counts were recorded for this clonotype. The chain recombines TRBV7-2 with TRBJ1-2; D unclear. V dropped 3 bases and J dropped 3 bases, with 5 bases sitting between them. This CDR3 region has 12 residues. Germline V gene data show CDR1 as SGHTA and CDR2 as FQGNSA. In DNA, the CDR3 is TGTGCCAGCAGCTTCAGTGACTATGGCTACACCTTC. Protein sequence: CASSFSDYGYTF.

As concerns this clonotype: A much larger clone is a single base away; this may be a read error. The chain recombines TRBV11-2 with TRBJ2-3; D is possibly TRBD2 (6 bases). CDR1 is SGHAT and CDR2 is FQNNGV in the germline V gene. The CDR3 has 15 residues. The CDR3 loop is CASSLEVGGLDTKYF. CDR3 sequence (DNA): TGTGCCAGCAGCTTAGAGGTTGGGGGGTTGGATACGAAGTATTTT.

This clonotype has more than one count but fewer than ten. The rearrangement uses TRBV28 and TRBJ2-5; D unclear. CDR1 MDHEN and CDR2 SYDVKM come from the germline V gene. The V end was cut by 5 bases, the J end by 5 bases, with 12 bases between. The CDR3 is 13 residues long. CDR3 amino acids: CASSSPEVETQYF. The CDR3 DNA sequence: TGTGCCAGCAGTAGCCCTGAGGTGGAGACCCAGTACTTC. Complete variable domain (other parts from reference TRBV28 and TRBJ2-5): DVKVTQSSRYLVKRTGEKVFLECVQDMDHENMFWYRQDPGLGLRLIYFSYDVKMKEKGDIPEGYSVSREKKERFSLILESASTNQTSMYLCASSSPEVETQYFGPGTRLLVL.

This clonotype was seen ten or more times. V is TRBV7-8 and J is TRBJ1-2; D gene ambiguous. Trimming took 2 bases from V and 1 from J, leaving 8 bases between them. The length of the CDR3 is 14 residues. The germline V gene has CDR1 SGHVS and CDR2 FQNEAQ. The CDR3 bases are TGTGCCAGCAGCTTACGTGGGGTTAACTATGGCTACACCTTC. The encoded protein is CASSLRGVNYGYTF.

In its sample, this clonotype was seen a few times. V is TRBV9 and J is TRBJ1-2; no firm D call. Germline CDR1 reads SGDLS; CDR2 reads YYNGEE. V was shortened by 3 bases and J by 8 bases, with 17 bases between the two germline ends. The CDR3 runs to 14 residues. The DNA of the CDR3 is TGTGCCAGCAGCGATTTAGTCGCGGGCAGGGGCTACACCTTC. It specifies CASSDLVAGRGYTF.

This clonotype was recorded many times. The chain is built from TRBV5-1 and TRBJ2-3; 14 nucleotides align to TRBD2. Germline-derived CDR1 and CDR2 are SGHRS and YFSETQ. The CDR3 has 18 residues. The V segment lost 4 bases and the J segment 0 bases; nucleotides outside the gene matches: 7. The CDR3 DNA follows: TGCGCCAGCAGCAAAGGACTAGCGGGGGGTCCTAGCACAGATACGCAGTATTTT. This codes for CASSKGLAGGPSTDTQYF.

This clonotype was seen repeatedly, ten times or more. The rearrangement joins TRBV7-7 to TRBJ2-1; D is ambiguous. Germline V gives CDR1 SSHAT, CDR2 FNYEAQ (reference sequence). The V gene lost 0 bases and the J gene lost 8 bases, with 8 bases spanning the gap. The CDR3 totals 13 residues. The CDR3 DNA reads as TGTGCCAGCAGCTTAGCGACCGGTGATGAGCAGTTCTTC. Protein: CASSLATGDEQFF. Using reference TRBV7-7 and TRBJ2-1 for the parts outside the CDR3, the full variable domain is GAGVSQSPRYKVTKRGQDVTLRCDPISSHATLYWYQQALGQGPEFLTYFNYEAQPDKSGLPSDRFSAERPEGSISTLTIQRTEQRDSAMYRCASSLATGDEQFFGPGTRLTVL.

This chain joins TRBV5-1 and TRBJ1-1; TRBD1 matches at 10 bases. Germline V gene data show CDR1 as SGHRS and CDR2 as YFSETQ. Trimming cost V 4 bases and J 5 bases; bases outside gene matches: 8. CDR3 length: 15 amino acids. The CDR3 nucleotides read TGCGCCAGCAGCGGATTGACAGGGGGCTCGACTGAAGCTTTCTTT. This codes for CASSGLTGGSTEAFF.

This clonotype was counted many times. The V and J genes are TRBV20-1 and TRBJ1-5; D might be TRBD1 (6 bases). V dropped 0 bases and J dropped 3 bases, with 9 bases sitting between them. CDR1 and CDR2 (germline): DFQATT, SNEGSKA (reference sequence). The CDR3 spans 14 residues. CDR3: CSAREGGINQPQHF. The CDR3 region has the DNA TGCAGTGCTAGAGAAGGGGGGATCAATCAGCCCCAGCATTTT.

In this sample, this clonotype turned up a few times. The chain links TRBV2 to TRBJ1-5; 8 nucleotides agree with TRBD1. Germline V CDR1 and CDR2: SNHLY, FYNNEI. V lost 6 bases to trimming and J lost 6 bases; unmatched junction nucleotides: 7. This CDR3 region has 14 residues. This chain's CDR3 is CASRSDRGLQPQHF. CDR3 bases: TGTGCCAGCAGGAGCGACAGGGGTCTTCAGCCCCAGCATTTT.

This clonotype was seen ten or more times. This rearrangement joins TRBV7-2 to TRBJ2-1, with D uncertain. Germline CDR1 SGHTA, CDR2 FQGNSA. The V end was cut by 1 base, the J end by 7 bases, with 11 bases between. The CDR3 runs to 14 residues. The CDR3: CASSLGRDRNEQFF. The CDR3 DNA reads as TGTGCCAGCAGCTTAGGTAGGGATCGAAATGAGCAGTTCTTC.

This clonotype was seen only a few times. This chain links TRBV6-5 with TRBJ1-4, with D possibly being TRBD1 (6 bases). Trimming removed 4 bases at V and 11 bases at J, with 14 bases between. Per germline, CDR1 MNHEY and CDR2 SVGAGI. There are 13 residues in the CDR3. The CDR3 here is CASSSATGLKLFF. The CDR3 bases are TGTGCCAGCAGTTCGGCCACAGGGTTGAAACTGTTTTTT.

In this sample, this clonotype turned up a few times. This chain links TRBV5-4 with TRBJ2-2, with 7 bases matching TRBD1. The trim removed 4 bases at V and 0 bases at J, leaving 6 bases unmatched. This CDR3 comprises 16 residues. The germline V gene encodes CDR1 SGHNT and CDR2 YYREEE (reference sequence). Here the CDR3 reads CASSPGQPANTGELFF. The DNA of the CDR3 is TGTGCCAGCAGCCCGGGACAGCCAGCGAACACCGGGGAGCTGTTTTTT.

Ten or more counts support this clonotype. The gene calls are TRBV10-2 and TRBJ2-4; TRBD1 might be the D (6 bases). The germline V gene has CDR1 WSHSY and CDR2 SAAADI. V lost 3 bases to trimming and J lost 8 bases, with 14 bases between them. This CDR3 comprises 14 residues. As DNA, the CDR3 is TGCGCCAGCAGTGATAAGACAGAGGGGGACATTCAGTACTTC. Translation gives CASSDKTEGDIQYF.

This clonotype was detected ten times or more. In DNA form, the CDR3 reads TGTGCCAGCAGCTTAGTAGGAGCCTCGGGCTCCTACGAGCAGTACTTC. It codes for CASSLVGASGSYEQYF. This chain links TRBV7-2 with TRBJ2-7; D is unclear. The V end lost 1 base, the J end lost 0 bases, and 13 bases lay between the germline ends. The germline V gene encodes CDR1 SGHTA and CDR2 FQGNSA. The CDR3 totals 16 residues.

The V call is TRBV6-2 or TRBV6-3, the J call TRBJ1-1, with D possibly being TRBD1 (5 bases). The V end was cut by 2 bases, the J end by 2 bases, with 6 bases between. CDR3 length: 13 residues. Germline V gene sequence: CDR1 MNHEY, CDR2 SVGEGT. In DNA form, the CDR3 reads TGTGCCAGCAGTTACCGGGACAACACTGAAGCTTTCTTT. Amino acids: CASSYRDNTEAFF.

This clonotype was counted a few times. The chain recombines TRBV5-1 with TRBJ2-7; the D gene is possibly TRBD1 (6 bases). With 1 base removed from V and 2 bases from J, the gap between germline ends came to 13 bases. There are 15 residues in the CDR3. The V gene's germline CDR1 is SGHRS and CDR2 YFSETQ. The CDR3 bases are TGCGCCAGCAGCTTGTCCCCAGGGGAGACCTACGAGCAGTACTTC. It specifies CASSLSPGETYEQYF.

In the case of this clonotype: This may be a read error: a much more frequent sequence differs by one nucleotide. As DNA, the CDR3 is TGCAGTGCTAGGATGGGCAGCGTTGAGGCGCAGTATTTT. This translates into CSARMGSVEAQYF. The V and J genes are TRBV20-1 and TRBJ2-3, with D uncertain. The CDR3 spans 13 residues. Trimming cost V 3 bases and J 10 bases, with 17 bases left between them. The germline CDR1 and CDR2 sequences are DFQATT and SNEGSKA (reference sequence).

This clonotype appeared a few times. The chain employs TRBV18 and TRBJ2-1; D is unresolved. The ends were cut back, 3 bases at V and 9 bases at J, with 15 bases in the middle. Germline V gene data show CDR1 as KGHSH and CDR2 as LQKENI. The CDR3 length is 14 residues. The CDR3 sequence is CASSPGLQIFEQFF. CDR3 nucleotide sequence: TGTGCCAGCTCACCCGGGCTACAAATCTTTGAGCAGTTCTTC.